Listed below are T cell receptor beta chains from one sample, sequenced in a study of identical twins. TCRdb re-called the 5' RACE reads through MiXCR, storing one row per CDR3 protein. This table has fewer than 900,000 distinct CDR3 sequences, about 20% appearing once. This same sample was also part of a study on T cells expressing NK-cell markers.

Sequenced input: PBMCs. Receptors originate from a woman aged 18 to 35 in good health. Both conserved end residues are part of each CDR3. The D gene is left open where the match is weak. Size is omitted from some rows. Given values are once, few, many or a class for expanded clones.

CDR3 length,V gene,clone size,J gene,D gene,CDR3 protein,CDR3 DNA
14,TRBV7-9,-,TRBJ2-7,-,CASSLVGTGHEQYF,TGTGCCAGCAGCTTAGTGGGTACAGGCCATGAGCAGTACTTC
12,TRBV10-3,-,TRBJ2-7,TRBD2,CAISDGLAGEDF,TGTGCCATCAGTGATGGACTAGCGGGAGAAGACTTC
13,TRBV14,many,TRBJ1-1,-,CASSPAGFVQAFF,TGTGCCAGCAGCCCAGCGGGGTTCGTCCAAGCTTTCTTT
15,TRBV7-6,-,TRBJ2-5,-,CASSPVGRIQETQYF,TGTGCCAGCAGCCCGGTTGGGAGGATACAAGAGACCCAGTACTTC
15,TRBV20-1,-,TRBJ2-7,-,CSASKGWGQTYEQYF,TGCAGTGCTAGTAAGGGGTGGGGACAAACGTACGAGCAGTACTTC
14,TRBV9,-,TRBJ1-5,TRBD1,CASSTGQGYQPQHF,TGTGCCAGCAGCACGGGACAGGGGTATCAGCCCCAGCATTTT
10,TRBV10-3,-,TRBJ1-2,-,CAARTSGYTF,TGTGCCGCCCGGACGAGTGGCTACACCTTC
14,TRBV5-5,many,TRBJ2-1,TRBD2,CASSSRTSSQEQFF,TGTGCCAGCAGCTCCCGGACTAGTTCACAGGAGCAGTTCTTC
15,TRBV12-3/TRBV12-4,many,TRBJ2-3,-,CASSLTSPSTDTQYF,TGTGCCAGCAGTCTAACTAGCCCGAGCACAGATACGCAGTATTTT
16,TRBV5-1,few,TRBJ1-1,TRBD1,CASSYNETGEATEAFF,TGCGCCAGCAGCTATAACGAAACAGGGGAAGCCACTGAAGCTTTCTTT
13,TRBV20-1,once,TRBJ2-3,TRBD1,CSARTGGMDTQYF,TGCAGTGCGAGGACAGGGGGTATGGATACGCAGTATTTT
11,TRBV29-1,few,TRBJ2-1,-,CSAGRDNEQFF,TGCAGTGCGGGCCGGGATAATGAGCAGTTCTTC
16,TRBV5-1,-,TRBJ2-1,-,CASSLEGTPDIGEQFF,TGCGCCAGCAGCCTAGAAGGAACCCCGGACATCGGTGAGCAGTTCTTC
14,TRBV10-3,few,TRBJ2-3,-,CAIQPGGSTDTQYF,TGTGCCATCCAACCAGGGGGGAGCACAGATACGCAGTATTTT
16,TRBV6-1,few,TRBJ2-2,TRBD1,CASRPPGQAGTGELFF,TGTGCCAGCAGACCTCCGGGACAGGCGGGCACCGGGGAGCTGTTTTTT
13,TRBV29-1,few,TRBJ1-1,-,CSAQGQPNTEAFF,TGCAGCGCCCAGGGGCAGCCGAACACTGAAGCTTTCTTT
12,TRBV7-6,once,TRBJ2-2,-,CASRIGAGELFF,TGTGCCAGCAGAATAGGGGCCGGGGAGCTGTTTTTT
15,TRBV12-3/TRBV12-4,few,TRBJ2-1,-,CASSLTAETDNEQFF,TGTGCCAGCAGTTTGACGGCAGAGACGGACAATGAGCAGTTCTTC
14,TRBV12-3/TRBV12-4,many,TRBJ2-7,TRBD1,CASSRQGWEYEQYF,TGTGCCAGCAGTAGACAGGGGTGGGAGTACGAGCAGTACTTC
15,TRBV11-2,-,TRBJ1-1,TRBD1,CASSLEGQSVFEAFF,TGTGCCAGCAGCTTAGAGGGACAGTCAGTCTTCGAAGCTTTCTTT
12,TRBV20-1,few,TRBJ2-3,-,CSAETGPDTQYF,TGCAGTGCGGAGACAGGACCGGATACGCAGTATTTT
17,TRBV11-3,-,TRBJ2-5,TRBD2,CASSPRLAGGRRETQYF,TGTGCCAGCAGCCCCCGGTTAGCGGGGGGGCGGCGGGAGACCCAGTACTTC
14,TRBV20-1,few,TRBJ2-5,-,CSASGLSVVETQYF,TGCAGTGCTAGCGGTCTGTCAGTCGTGGAGACCCAGTACTTC
16,TRBV3-1,-,TRBJ2-2,-,CASSLLRTKNTGELFF,TGTGCCAGCAGCCTTCTACGGACAAAGAACACCGGGGAGCTGTTTTTT
15,TRBV5-6,few,TRBJ2-1,-,CASSWGGGNINEQFF,TGTGCCAGCAGCTGGGGTGGGGGGAACATCAATGAGCAGTTCTTC
15,TRBV5-1,-,TRBJ1-1,-,CASSHSREMNTEAFF,TGCGCCAGCAGCCATTCCAGGGAGATGAACACTGAAGCTTTCTTT
12,TRBV29-1,many,TRBJ1-3,-,CSVVSAGNTIYF,TGCAGCGTTGTATCCGCTGGAAACACCATATATTTT
13,TRBV27,-,TRBJ2-4,-,CASSLGWERIQYF,TGTGCCAGCAGTTTAGGATGGGAGCGAATTCAGTACTTC
15,TRBV12-3/TRBV12-4,many,TRBJ2-7,-,CASSFLRGSSYEQYF,TGTGCCAGCAGTTTCCTCCGGGGGAGCTCCTACGAGCAGTACTTC
15,TRBV7-8,few,TRBJ2-5,TRBD2,CASSTLAGVGETQYF,TGTGCCAGCAGCACACTAGCGGGAGTGGGCGAGACCCAGTACTTC
14,TRBV5-6,few,TRBJ2-3,-,CASSLTDFRITQYF,TGTGCCAGCAGCTTGACGGACTTTCGGATAACGCAGTATTTT
15,TRBV6-1,-,TRBJ2-7,-,CATAPAESRAYEQYF,TGTGCCACCGCGCCCGCGGAAAGCAGGGCCTACGAGCAGTACTTC
11,TRBV6-5,many,TRBJ2-2,-,CASSYEGELFF,TGTGCCAGCAGTTACGAGGGGGAGCTGTTTTTT
12,TRBV10-3,few,TRBJ1-2,TRBD1,CAISGGQAAYTF,TGTGCCATCAGTGGTGGACAGGCGGCCTACACCTTC
13,TRBV20-1,few,TRBJ1-2,-,CSARSAAPYGYTF,TGCAGTGCTAGATCGGCTGCTCCCTATGGCTACACCTTC
13,TRBV20-1,-,TRBJ2-3,-,CSARRQGGHTQYF,TGCAGTGCTAGACGTCAGGGGGGGCATACGCAGTATTTT
15,TRBV7-9,-,TRBJ2-2,-,CASSLDRGGTGELFF,TGTGCCAGCAGCCTCGACAGGGGAGGGACCGGGGAGCTGTTTTTT
15,TRBV5-5,-,TRBJ1-5,TRBD1,CASSSHTGENQPQHF,TGTGCCAGCAGCTCCCACACAGGGGAGAATCAGCCCCAGCATTTT
14,TRBV5-6,-,TRBJ2-1,-,CASSLGTTDNEQFF,TGTGCCAGCAGCTTGGGGACTACCGACAATGAGCAGTTCTTC
12,TRBV15,-,TRBJ1-2,-,CATSLGHFGYTF,TGTGCCACCAGCCTCGGACATTTTGGCTACACCTTC
9,TRBV10-3,few,TRBJ2-7,-,CAPWSGCSF,TGTGCCCCGTGGAGCGGGTGTTCCTTC
13,TRBV6-1,-,TRBJ1-1,-,CASSEARLTEAFF,TGTGCCAGCAGTGAAGCGAGGCTGACTGAAGCTTTCTTT
15,TRBV9,-,TRBJ2-2,-,CASSVVGGDIGELFF,TGTGCCAGCAGCGTAGTCGGTGGGGACATCGGGGAGCTGTTTTTT
11,TRBV7-9,few,TRBJ1-2,-,CASSLIYGYTF,TGTGCCAGCAGCCTTATCTATGGCTACACCTTC
15,TRBV15,few,TRBJ2-7,TRBD1,CATSSPGQGAYEQYF,TGTGCCACCAGCTCACCGGGACAGGGGGCCTACGAGCAGTACTTC
17,TRBV6-1,few,TRBJ1-1,-,CASSRYRGSNGSLKAFF,TGTGCCAGCAGCAGATACCGGGGCTCTAACGGGAGCCTGAAAGCTTTCTTT
17,TRBV20-1,few,TRBJ2-6,TRBD1,CSARGPGQGAGANVLTF,TGCAGTGCTAGAGGTCCGGGACAGGGAGCTGGGGCCAACGTCCTGACTTTC
13,TRBV7-6,-,TRBJ2-7,-,CASSLERTYEQYF,TGTGCCAGCAGCTTGGAAAGAACCTACGAGCAGTACTTC
12,TRBV20-1,many,TRBJ2-3,-,CSASGGTDTQYF,TGCAGTGCTAGTGGCGGCACAGATACGCAGTATTTT
14,TRBV20-1,-,TRBJ2-3,-,CSAFPGLSTDTQYF,TGCAGTGCTTTTCCGGGACTTAGCACAGATACGCAGTATTTT
13,TRBV12-3/TRBV12-4,-,TRBJ2-7,-,CASSVGHSYEQYF,TGTGCCAGCAGCGTAGGGCACTCCTACGAGCAGTACTTC